The entry below gives a single T cell receptor (beta chain) sequence along with its context. The V end was cut by 3 bases, the J end by 6 bases, with 15 bases between. This CDR3 has 15 residues. Per germline, CDR1 LNHDA and CDR2 SQIVND (reference sequence). Data came from immunoSEQ multiplex PCR; TCRdb stores just in-frame clones and leaves some out. The data contain a few hundred thousand clones, 70% to 90% of them seen just once; the ten biggest clones take up around 4%. This sample stems from a study of blood T cell repertoires in COVID-19. About the study: T cells, B-cell-depleted T cells, or PBMCs provided the cDNA or gDNA that served as material.

All enrollees were about 18 to 89 years old and from roughly 26 US areas. This sequence originates from a woman aged 30 to 39 who had been exposed to COVID-19. The sample was PBMCs or T cells enriched from blood (not recorded which). The chain carries TRBV19 and TRBJ1-5, with a weak D call TRBD1 (6 bases). The CDR3 nucleotides read TGTGCCAGTAGTATGACAGGAGGAAGGGTTCAGCCCCAGCATTTT. As protein: CASSMTGGRVQPQHF.